Sequencing of this T cell receptor (beta chain) was carried out in a study of T cells in Graves' hyperthyroidism and ophthalmopathy. Amplification of TCR beta CDR3 regions used RNA as the template. A first-round RT-PCR of the TCR CDR3 used the HTBI primer set. A single record per CDR3 protein comes from TCRdb applying MiXCR to the multiplex PCR reads. The sample carries more than 500,000 distinct CDR3 sequences, roughly 45% recorded once. The length of the CDR3 is 12 residues. Germline V gene sequence: CDR1 SGHTA, CDR2 FQGTGA. A note on this clonotype: One end of the junction varies from germline; a read error may be responsible.

The sequence derives from an adult woman with Graves' disease, either hyperthyroidism or ophthalmopathy (not recorded which). Material for sequencing was peripheral blood or thyroid tissue (not recorded which). The V gene is TRBV7-3, the J gene TRBJ2-7; D is ambiguous. In DNA, the CDR3 is TGTGCCGGCAGCTTCGCGACCGGGGAGCAGTACTTC. Translation: CAGSFATGEQYF. The full variable domain, completed using reference TRBV7-3 and TRBJ2-7, is GAGVSQTPSNKVTEKGKYVELRCDPISGHTALYWYRQSLGQGPEFLIYFQGTGAADDSGLPNDRFFAVRPEGSVSTLKIQRTERGDSAVYLCAGSFATGEQYFGPGTRLTVT.